One T cell receptor beta chain is described in this entry. Its antigen is not identified. TCRdb keeps only in-frame clones here, not all; method: immunoSEQ multiplex PCR. The sample holds a few million clones, 93% seen once. The data stem from a study of shared clonotypes between healthy human individuals. Study overall: CD4 naive and CD4 memory each took three plates per donor, while CD8 naive took two and CD8 memory one. Study-wide points: Estimated clonotype richness was generally higher in naive than memory subsets. With several donors compared, approximately 5.5% of naive CD4 clonotypes were shared.

CD45RA-negative memory and CD45RA+ naive subsets were split from the CD4+ cells. The source of this sequence is a man between 18 and 35 years old in good health. Some clones in this sample may be carry-over from other donors' samples. Sequencing input: naive CD4+ T cells from PBMCs. Subset: CD45RA+ positively selected.

The CDR3 spells CASSPRGLAGELFF. The CDR3 nucleotides are TGTGCCAGCTCACCTAGAGGTCTCGCCGGGGAGCTGTTTTTT. The chain links TRBV18 to TRBJ2-2, with D unresolved. The length of the CDR3 is 14 residues. Per germline, CDR1 KGHSH and CDR2 LQKENI. Trimming stripped 3 bases from V and 6 bases from J, with 11 bases between.